This section outlines one TCR beta chain sequence together with its context. The data stem from a study of technical replicates of blood from a handful of donors. Trimming pared 2 bases from V and 2 bases from J, leaving 9 bases between. The CDR3 runs 14 residues. Germline CDR1 reads MNHNS; CDR2 reads SASEGT. The method was immunoSEQ multiplex PCR; TCRdb's version includes in-frame clones alone and lacks a portion of them. The data contain some 77,000 clones, roughly 85% of them seen just once; the ten biggest clones take up around 4.8%. The sequence was obtained from a human donor in good health. Some clones in this sample may be carry-over from other donors' samples. The V and J genes are TRBV6-1 and TRBJ2-5; D not certain. The specimen was PBMCs. CDR3 amino acids: CASSEQESQETQYF. Written as DNA, the CDR3 is TGTGCCAGCAGTGAACAGGAATCGCAAGAGACCCAGTACTTC.